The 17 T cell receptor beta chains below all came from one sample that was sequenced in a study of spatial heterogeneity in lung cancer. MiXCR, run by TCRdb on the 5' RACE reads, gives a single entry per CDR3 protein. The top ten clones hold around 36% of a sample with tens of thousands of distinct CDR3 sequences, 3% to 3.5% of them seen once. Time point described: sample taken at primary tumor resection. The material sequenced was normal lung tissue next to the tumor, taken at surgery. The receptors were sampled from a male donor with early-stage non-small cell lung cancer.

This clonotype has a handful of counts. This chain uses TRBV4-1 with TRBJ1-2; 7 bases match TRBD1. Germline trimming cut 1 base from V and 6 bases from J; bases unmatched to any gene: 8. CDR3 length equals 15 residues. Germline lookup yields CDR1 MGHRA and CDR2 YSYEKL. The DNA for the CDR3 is TGCGCCAGCAGCCAAGGTCCCAGGGGGGGCGATGGCTACACCTTC. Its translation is CASSQGPRGGDGYTF.

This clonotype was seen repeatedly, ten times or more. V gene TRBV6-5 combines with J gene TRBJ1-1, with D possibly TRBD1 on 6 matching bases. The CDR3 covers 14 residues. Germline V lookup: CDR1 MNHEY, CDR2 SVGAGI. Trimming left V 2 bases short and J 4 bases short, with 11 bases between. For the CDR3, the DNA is TGTGCCAGCAGTTACGGGGGGCTGAGCACTGAAGCTTTCTTT. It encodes CASSYGGLSTEAFF.

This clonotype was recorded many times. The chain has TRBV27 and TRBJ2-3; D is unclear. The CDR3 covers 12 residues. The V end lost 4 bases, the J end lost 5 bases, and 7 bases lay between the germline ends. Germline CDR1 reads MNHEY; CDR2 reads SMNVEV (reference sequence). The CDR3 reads CASSSLGDTQYF. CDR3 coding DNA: TGTGCCAGCAGTTCTTTGGGAGATACGCAGTATTTT.

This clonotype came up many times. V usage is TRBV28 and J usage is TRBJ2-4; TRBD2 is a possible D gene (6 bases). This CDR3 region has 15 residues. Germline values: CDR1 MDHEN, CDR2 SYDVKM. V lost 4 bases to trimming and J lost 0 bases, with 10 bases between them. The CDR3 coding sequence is TGTGCCAGCAGTTGGGCGGGACTAGCCAAAAACATTCAGTACTTC. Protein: CASSWAGLAKNIQYF.

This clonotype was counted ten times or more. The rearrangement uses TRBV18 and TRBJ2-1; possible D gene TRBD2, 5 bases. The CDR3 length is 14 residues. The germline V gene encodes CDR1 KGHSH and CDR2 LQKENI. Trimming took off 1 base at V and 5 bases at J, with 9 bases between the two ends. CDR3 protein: CASSPRGPNNEQFF. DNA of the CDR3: TGTGCCAGCTCACCACGAGGGCCCAACAATGAGCAGTTCTTC.

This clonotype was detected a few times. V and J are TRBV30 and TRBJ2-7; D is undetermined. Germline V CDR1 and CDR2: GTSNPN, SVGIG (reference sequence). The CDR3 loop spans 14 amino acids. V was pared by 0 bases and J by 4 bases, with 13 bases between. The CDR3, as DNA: TGTGCCTGGAGTGTCGTCGGAGATGGGTACGAGCAGTACTTC. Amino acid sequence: CAWSVVGDGYEQYF.

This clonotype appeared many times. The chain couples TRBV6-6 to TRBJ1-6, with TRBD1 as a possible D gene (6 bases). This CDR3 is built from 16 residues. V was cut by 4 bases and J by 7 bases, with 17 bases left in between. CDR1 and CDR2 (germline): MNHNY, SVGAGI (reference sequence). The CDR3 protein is CASSSRETGGNSPLHF. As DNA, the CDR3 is TGTGCCAGCAGTTCCAGAGAGACAGGCGGAAATTCACCCCTCCACTTT.

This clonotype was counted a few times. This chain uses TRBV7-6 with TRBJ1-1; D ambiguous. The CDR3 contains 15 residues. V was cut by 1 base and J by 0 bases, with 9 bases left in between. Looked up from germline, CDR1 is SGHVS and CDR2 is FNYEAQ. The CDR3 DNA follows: TGTGCCAGCAGCTTAGGGGCAGACTTGAACACTGAAGCTTTCTTT. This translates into CASSLGADLNTEAFF.

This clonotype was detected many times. The CDR3 nucleotides are TGTGCCAGCAGCCCCCAGGGCTTTGAGCAGTACTTC. Protein product: CASSPQGFEQYF. The V call is TRBV12-3 or TRBV12-4, the J call TRBJ2-7, with TRBD1 as a possible D gene (5 bases). The CDR3 is 12 amino acids. V lost 6 bases and J 7 bases, leaving 13 bases between the germline ends.

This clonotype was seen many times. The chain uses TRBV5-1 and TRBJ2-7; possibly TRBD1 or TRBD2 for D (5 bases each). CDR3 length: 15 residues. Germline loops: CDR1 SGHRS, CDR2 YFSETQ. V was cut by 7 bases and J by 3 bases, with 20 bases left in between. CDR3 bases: TGCGCCAGCGGATTTACCCTGGGACCGTACTACGAGCAGTACTTC. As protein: CASGFTLGPYYEQYF.

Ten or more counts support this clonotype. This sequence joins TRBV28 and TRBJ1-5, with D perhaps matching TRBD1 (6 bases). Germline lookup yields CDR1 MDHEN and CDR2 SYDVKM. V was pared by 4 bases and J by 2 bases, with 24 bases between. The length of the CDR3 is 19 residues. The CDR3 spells CASSSPLAQGPRGNQPQHF. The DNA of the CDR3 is TGTGCCAGCAGTTCACCACTCGCACAGGGTCCACGCGGCAATCAGCCCCAGCATTTT.

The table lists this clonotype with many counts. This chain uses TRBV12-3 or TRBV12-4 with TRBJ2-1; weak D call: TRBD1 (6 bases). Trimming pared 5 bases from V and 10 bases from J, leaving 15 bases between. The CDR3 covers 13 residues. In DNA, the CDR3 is TGTGCCAGCAGTCCGACGGGACAACAAGAGCAGTTCTTC. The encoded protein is CASSPTGQQEQFF.

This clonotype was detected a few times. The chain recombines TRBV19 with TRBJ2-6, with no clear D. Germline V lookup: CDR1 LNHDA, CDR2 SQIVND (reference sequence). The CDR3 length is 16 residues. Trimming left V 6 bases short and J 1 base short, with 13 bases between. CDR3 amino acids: CASRPDGMSGANVLTF. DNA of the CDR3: TGTGCCAGTAGACCCGACGGCATGTCTGGGGCCAACGTCCTGACTTTC.

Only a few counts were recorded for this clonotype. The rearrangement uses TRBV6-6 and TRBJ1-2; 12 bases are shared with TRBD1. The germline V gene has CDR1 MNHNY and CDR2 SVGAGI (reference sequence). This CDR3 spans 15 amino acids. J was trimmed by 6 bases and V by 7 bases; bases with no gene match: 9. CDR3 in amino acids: CASTEAGTGGNGYTF. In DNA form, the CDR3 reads TGTGCCAGCACCGAAGCCGGGACAGGGGGCAATGGCTACACCTTC.

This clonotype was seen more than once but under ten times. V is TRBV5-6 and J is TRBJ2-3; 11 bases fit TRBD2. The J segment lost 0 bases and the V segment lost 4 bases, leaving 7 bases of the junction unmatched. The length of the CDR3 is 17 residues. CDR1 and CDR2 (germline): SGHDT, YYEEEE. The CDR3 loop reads CASSPLGLAGSTDTQYF. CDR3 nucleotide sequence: TGTGCCAGCAGCCCTCTCGGACTAGCGGGTAGCACAGATACGCAGTATTTT.

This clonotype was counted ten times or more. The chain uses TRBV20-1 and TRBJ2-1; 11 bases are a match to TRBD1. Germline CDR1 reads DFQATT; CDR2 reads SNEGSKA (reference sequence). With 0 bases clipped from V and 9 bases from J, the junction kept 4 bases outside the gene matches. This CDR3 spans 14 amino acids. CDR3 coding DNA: TGCAGTGCTAGAGAAGGGACAGGGGGACGTGAGCAGTTCTTC. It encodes CSAREGTGGREQFF.

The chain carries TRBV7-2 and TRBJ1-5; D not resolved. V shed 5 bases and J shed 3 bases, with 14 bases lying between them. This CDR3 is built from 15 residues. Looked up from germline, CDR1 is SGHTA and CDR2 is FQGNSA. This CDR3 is CASSTGRSVNQPQHF. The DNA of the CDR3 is TGTGCCAGCAGCACCGGACGGTCGGTCAATCAGCCCCAGCATTTT.